Listed below are T cell receptor beta chains from one sample, sequenced in a study of OX40 agonist ivuxolimab in advanced cancers. The assay was immunoSEQ multiplex PCR, and TCRdb's table has in-frame clones only and misses some. This table holds 20,000 to 30,000 clones, nearly 80% found once. The source material was CD4+ or CD8+ T cells sorted from blood, sampled in a trial of the OX40 agonist ivuxolimab. These receptors came from an adult with an advanced solid tumor such as melanoma, head and neck, liver or kidney cancer. The CDR3 runs from the conserved cysteine through the conserved F or W. D genes are given only for firm matches. Clone size is shown for a subset of rows, as once, few, many or a class of expanded clone.

.,TRBD1,TRBJ1-2,TRBV2,TGTGCCAGCAGTGCAGGACAGGGATATGGCTACACCTTC,CASSAGQGYGYTF
.,TRBD1,TRBJ2-1,TRBV29-1,TGCAGCGTTGGCAGGGGGAATGAGCAGTTCTTC,CSVGRGNEQFF
.,TRBD2,TRBJ2-5,TRBV6-1,TGTGCCAGCAAACTAGCGGGGGGAAAAGAGACCCAGTACTTC,CASKLAGGKETQYF
.,.,TRBJ2-7,TRBV28,TGTGCCAGCAGCCAAAGTGCGGAGGGGGTTCCCTACGAGCAGTACTTC,CASSQSAEGVPYEQYF
.,.,TRBJ2-5,TRBV7-8,TGTGCCAGCAGCGATATTAGGCGAGAAGAGACCCAGTACTTC,CASSDIRREETQYF
.,.,TRBJ1-1,TRBV27,TGTGCCAGCAGTTTTTTTTTGAACACTGAAGCTTTCTTT,CASSFFLNTEAFF
once,.,TRBJ2-4,TRBV27,TGTGCCAGCAGTTTATTCCTGACTGGGAACATTCAGTACTTC,CASSLFLTGNIQYF
.,.,TRBJ1-1,TRBV5-4,TGTGCCAGCAGCTTGGAGGCAGTCATGAACACTGAAGCTTTCTTT,CASSLEAVMNTEAFF
.,.,TRBJ2-5,TRBV9,TGTGCCAGCAGCGCCAGCCCCCCGGGGGCCGAAGAGACCCAGTACTTC,CASSASPPGAEETQYF
.,TRBD1,TRBJ1-2,TRBV6-1,TGTGCCAGCAGTGAACCGACAGGGGGTAACTATGGCTACACCTTC,CASSEPTGGNYGYTF
.,TRBD2,TRBJ2-5,TRBV12-5,TGTGCTAGTGGGCCAGGACTAGCGGGTTACCAAGAGACCCAGTACTTC,CASGPGLAGYQETQYF
few,.,TRBJ2-7,TRBV7-9,TGTGCCAGCAGCCAACCGGGACTGACCTACGAGCAGTACTTC,CASSQPGLTYEQYF
few,.,TRBJ1-5,TRBV7-9,TGTGCCAGCAGCTTCGGGGAACTCGGTAGCAATCAGCCCCAGCATTTT,CASSFGELGSNQPQHF
.,.,TRBJ1-2,TRBV5-1,TGCGCCAGCAGCTTGGCCGATCTAAACTATGGCTACACCTTC,CASSLADLNYGYTF
.,.,TRBJ2-7,TRBV6-5,TGTGCCAGCAGTTACGGCAGCTTTTACGAGCAGTACTTC,CASSYGSFYEQYF
.,.,TRBJ2-3,TRBV7-8,TGTGCCAGCAGCTCCGGGGGTTACACAGATACGCAGTATTTT,CASSSGGYTDTQYF